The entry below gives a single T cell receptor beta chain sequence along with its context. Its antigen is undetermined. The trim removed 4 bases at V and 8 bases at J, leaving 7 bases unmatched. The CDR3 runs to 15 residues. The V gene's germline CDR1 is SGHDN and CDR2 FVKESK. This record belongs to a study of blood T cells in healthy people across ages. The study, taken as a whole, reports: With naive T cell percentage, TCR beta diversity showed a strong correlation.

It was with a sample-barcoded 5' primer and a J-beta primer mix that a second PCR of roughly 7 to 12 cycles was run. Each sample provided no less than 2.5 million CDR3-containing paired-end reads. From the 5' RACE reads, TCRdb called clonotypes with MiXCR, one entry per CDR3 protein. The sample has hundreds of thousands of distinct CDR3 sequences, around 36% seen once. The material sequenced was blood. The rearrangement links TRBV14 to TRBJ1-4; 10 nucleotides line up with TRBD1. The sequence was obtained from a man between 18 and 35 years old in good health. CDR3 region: CASSRWGQGREKLFF. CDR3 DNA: TGTGCCAGCAGCCGTTGGGGACAGGGGAGAGAAAAACTGTTTTTT.